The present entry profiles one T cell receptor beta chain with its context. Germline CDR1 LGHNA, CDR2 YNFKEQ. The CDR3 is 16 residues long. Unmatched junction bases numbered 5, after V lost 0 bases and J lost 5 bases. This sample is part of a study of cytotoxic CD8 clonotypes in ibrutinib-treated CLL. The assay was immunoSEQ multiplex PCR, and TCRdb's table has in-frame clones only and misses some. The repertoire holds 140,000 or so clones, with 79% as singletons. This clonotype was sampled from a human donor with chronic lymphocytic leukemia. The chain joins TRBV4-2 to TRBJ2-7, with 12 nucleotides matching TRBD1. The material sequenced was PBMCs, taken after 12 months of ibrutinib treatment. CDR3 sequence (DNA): TGTGCCAGCAGCCAAGAAGGGACAGGGGGCGTCGACGAGCAGTACTTC. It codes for CASSQEGTGGVDEQYF.